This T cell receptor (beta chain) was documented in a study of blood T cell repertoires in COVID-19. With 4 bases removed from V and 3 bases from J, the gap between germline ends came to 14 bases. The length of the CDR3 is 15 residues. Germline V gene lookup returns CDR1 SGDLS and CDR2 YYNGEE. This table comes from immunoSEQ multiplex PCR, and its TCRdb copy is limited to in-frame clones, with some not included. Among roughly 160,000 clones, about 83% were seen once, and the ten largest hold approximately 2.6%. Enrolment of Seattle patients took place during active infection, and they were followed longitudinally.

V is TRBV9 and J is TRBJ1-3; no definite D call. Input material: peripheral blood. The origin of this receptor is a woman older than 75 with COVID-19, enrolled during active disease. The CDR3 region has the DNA TGTGCCAGCAGCTACGGGTCTTTCAGTGGAAACACCATATATTTT. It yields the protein CASSYGSFSGNTIYF.